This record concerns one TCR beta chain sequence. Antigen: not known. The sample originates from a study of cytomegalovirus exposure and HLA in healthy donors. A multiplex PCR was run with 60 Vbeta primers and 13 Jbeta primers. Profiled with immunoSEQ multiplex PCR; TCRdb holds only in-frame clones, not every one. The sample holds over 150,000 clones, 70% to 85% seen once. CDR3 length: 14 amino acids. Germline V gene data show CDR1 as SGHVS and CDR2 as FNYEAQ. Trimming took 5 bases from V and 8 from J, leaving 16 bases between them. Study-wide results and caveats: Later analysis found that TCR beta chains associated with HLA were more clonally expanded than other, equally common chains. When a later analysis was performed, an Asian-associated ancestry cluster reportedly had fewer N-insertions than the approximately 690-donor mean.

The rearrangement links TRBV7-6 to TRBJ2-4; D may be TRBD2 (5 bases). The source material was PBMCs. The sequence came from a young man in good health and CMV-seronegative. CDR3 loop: CASSPTATEDIQYF. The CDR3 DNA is TGTGCCAGCAGCCCTACAGCCACGGAGGACATTCAGTACTTC.